These 29 T cell receptor beta chains came from one sample sequenced in a study of neurological immune-mediated disorders. A single record per CDR3 protein comes from TCRdb applying MiXCR to the 5' RACE reads. The sample gives 85,000 to 100,000 distinct CDR3 sequences, roughly 4% of which show up once; about 6% is in the top ten. Source material: PBMCs. All receptors derive from a woman younger than 35 with multiple sclerosis.

This clonotype was counted ten times or more. This chain connects TRBV5-1 to TRBJ2-2; D unclear. Germline CDR1 is SGHRS and CDR2 is YFSETQ. The length of the CDR3 is 14 residues. Trimming took 7 bases from V and 0 from J, leaving 10 bases between them. CDR3 protein: CASVADPNTGELFF. The CDR3, as DNA: TGCGCCAGCGTGGCGGACCCGAACACCGGGGAGCTGTTTTTT.

This clonotype was detected a few times. Since a much larger clone is just one base distant, this may be a read error. This likely comes from a read error, as the CDR3 has no conserved phenylalanine or tryptophan at its end. The chain employs TRBV28 and TRBJ2-4; unclear D gene. The CDR3 length is 12 residues. Germline CDR1 and CDR2: MDHEN and SYDVKM. V shed 3 bases and J shed 5 bases, with 5 bases lying between them. In nucleotides, the CDR3 is TGTGCCAGCAGTTTTGGGGAAAACATTCAGTACTGC. This gives the protein CASSFGENIQYC.

This clonotype came up many times. The V and J genes are TRBV4-2 and TRBJ2-7, with 15 bases aligning to TRBD2. V shed 1 base and J 4 bases; nucleotides not matched to a gene: 8. The CDR3 has 18 amino acids. The V gene's germline CDR1 is LGHNA and CDR2 YNFKEQ. The CDR3 bases are TGTGCCAGCAGCCAAGTAATTAGGACTAGCGGGAGGGCTTACGAGCAGTACTTC. Translated, it gives CASSQVIRTSGRAYEQYF.

This clonotype was counted at least ten times. The chain links TRBV2 to TRBJ2-7; 7 nucleotides match TRBD1. This CDR3 has 13 amino acids. Germline V gene sequence: CDR1 SNHLY, CDR2 FYNNEI. The junction had 8 bases not matched to a gene; V was cut back by 1 base and J by 11 bases. CDR3 protein: CASSEVGTAKKYF. Here the CDR3 DNA reads TGTGCCAGCAGTGAAGTGGGGACAGCGAAGAAGTACTTC. Together with reference TRBV2 and TRBJ2-7, the CDR3 gives the full variable domain: EPEVTQTPSHQVTQMGQEVILRCVPISNHLYFYWYRQILGQKVEFLVSFYNNEISEKSEIFDDQFSVERPDGSNFTLKIRSTKLEDSAMYFCASSEVGTAKKYFGPGTRLTVT.

The V and J genes are TRBV11-2 and TRBJ2-1; 8 bases align to TRBD2. The CDR3 covers 15 residues. Germline V gene data show CDR1 as SGHAT and CDR2 as FQNNGV. Trimming took 4 bases from V and 2 from J; bases not matched to a gene: 4. CDR3 region: CASSSSGRTYNEQFF. For the CDR3, the DNA is TGTGCCAGCAGCTCCAGCGGGAGAACCTACAATGAGCAGTTCTTC.

This clonotype was observed many times. The J gene is TRBJ1-5, the V gene TRBV6-1, with D unresolved. CDR1 MNHNS and CDR2 SASEGT come from the germline V gene. Trimming took 0 bases from V and 14 from J, leaving 17 bases between them. The CDR3 is 14 amino acids. CDR3 DNA: TGTGCCAGCAGTGAAGCGGTGCGATTTACCCCAGAGCATTTT. Translation: CASSEAVRFTPEHF.

There are many counts of this clonotype. The J gene is TRBJ1-1, the V gene TRBV5-1; perhaps TRBD1 as D (5 bases). V was pared by 1 base and J by 1 base, with 11 bases between. The CDR3 covers 15 residues. Germline V lookup: CDR1 SGHRS, CDR2 YFSETQ. The CDR3 region is CASSLLGERNTEAFF. CDR3 bases: TGCGCCAGCAGCTTGTTAGGGGAAAGGAACACTGAAGCTTTCTTT.

This clonotype was recorded many times. J is TRBJ2-5 and V is TRBV6-1, with D possibly being TRBD2 (6 bases). Per the germline V gene, CDR1 is MNHNS and CDR2 is SASEGT. There are 18 residues in the CDR3. V was cut by 1 base and J by 2 bases, with 20 bases left in between. For the CDR3, the DNA is TGTGCCAGCAGTGAAGGCTACGGACCTAGCGAGTGGCAAGAGACCCAGTACTTC. Translated: CASSEGYGPSEWQETQYF.

There are many counts of this clonotype. This rearrangement joins TRBV20-1 to TRBJ1-5; D ambiguous. Germline V gene lookup returns CDR1 DFQATT and CDR2 SNEGSKA (reference sequence). Trimming cost V 3 bases and J 2 bases, with 8 bases left between them. The CDR3 is 13 residues long. CDR3 in DNA: TGCAGTGCTAGTACACCCGGCAATCAGCCCCAGCATTTT. Translating gives CSASTPGNQPQHF.

This clonotype has a count of ten or more. The V gene is TRBV6-6, the J gene TRBJ1-5; no reliable D call. This CDR3 region has 17 residues. Trimming shortened V by 5 bases and J by 0 bases, and 17 bases separated the two germline ends. Per germline, CDR1 MNHNY and CDR2 SVGAGI (reference sequence). The DNA for the CDR3 is TGTGCCAGCAGTGGATTTCTCGAAACGGATAGCAATCAGCCCCAGCATTTT. Amino acid sequence: CASSGFLETDSNQPQHF.

This clonotype was seen many times. The chain couples TRBV9 to TRBJ1-1; 11 positions match TRBD1. The V gene end was trimmed by 3 bases and the J gene end by 5 bases; junction bases not matched to a gene: 12. The CDR3 has 17 amino acids. Germline V gene lookup returns CDR1 SGDLS and CDR2 YYNGEE. The CDR3 reads CASSGGNGQGAETEAFF. CDR3 DNA: TGTGCCAGCAGCGGAGGAAATGGACAGGGGGCTGAAACTGAAGCTTTCTTT.

This clonotype was seen many times. CDR3 nucleotides: TGCAGTGCCCCGGGGGTAGCCAAAAACATTCAGTACTTC. Protein: CSAPGVAKNIQYF. The chain has TRBV20-1 and TRBJ2-4, with D possibly matching TRBD2 (6 bases). The CDR3 totals 13 residues. Germline V CDR1 and CDR2: DFQATT, SNEGSKA (reference sequence). V gave up 6 bases and J gave up 0 bases, with 9 bases separating them.

At least ten counts were recorded for this clonotype. V is TRBV29-1 and J is TRBJ1-1; D is uncertain. CDR1 SQVTM and CDR2 ANQGSEA come from the germline V gene. The CDR3 loop spans 15 amino acids. V dropped 0 bases and J dropped 1 base, with 12 bases sitting between them. For the CDR3, the DNA is TGCAGCGTTGAAGATTTCGGCAGAGGGAACACTGAAGCTTTCTTT. Amino acids: CSVEDFGRGNTEAFF. Full variable domain (missing parts from reference TRBV29-1 and TRBJ1-1): SAVISQKPSRDICQRGTSLTIQCQVDSQVTMMFWYRQQPGQSLTLIATANQGSEATYESGFVIDKFPISRPNLTFSTLTVSNMSPEDSSIYLCSVEDFGRGNTEAFFGQGTRLTVV.

This clonotype was picked up many times. The chain employs TRBV29-1 and TRBJ1-4, with TRBD1 matching 8 bases. Looked up from germline, CDR1 is SQVTM and CDR2 is ANQGSEA. This CDR3 is built from 13 residues. V gave up 7 bases and J gave up 8 bases; unmatched junction bases: 9. Here the CDR3 DNA reads TGCAGCGCTGTGGGCCAGGGGGCGGAAAAACTGTTTTTT. Translation gives CSAVGQGAEKLFF.

This clonotype was found many times. CDR3 residues: CATSRGKSEAFF. DNA for the CDR3: TGTGCCACCAGCAGAGGGAAATCTGAAGCTTTCTTT. The V and J genes are TRBV15 and TRBJ1-1; D remains unclear. Trimming took off 1 base at V and 6 bases at J, with 6 bases between the two ends. This CDR3 spans 12 amino acids. CDR1 LNHNV and CDR2 YYDKDF come from the germline V gene (reference sequence). The whole variable domain, filled in from reference TRBV15 and TRBJ1-1, reads DAMVIQNPRYQVTQFGKPVTLSCSQTLNHNVMYWYQQKSSQAPKLLFHYYDKDFNNEADTPDNFQSRRPNTSFCFLDIRSPGLGDTAMYLCATSRGKSEAFFGQGTRLTVV.

This clonotype was picked up many times. This chain joins TRBV12-3 or TRBV12-4 and TRBJ1-2; 7 bases fit TRBD1. The length of the CDR3 is 14 residues. The ends lost 5 bases at V and 6 bases at J; junction bases unmatched: 9. As DNA, the CDR3 is TGTGCCAGCAGTCCTAACGGACAGGTGAATGGCTACACCTTC. Encoded protein: CASSPNGQVNGYTF.

This clonotype came up many times. The CDR3 reads CASSLGDSLNEKLFF. CDR3 in DNA: TGTGCCAGCAGCTTAGGTGACAGCCTAAATGAAAAACTGTTTTTT. The chain has TRBV7-2 and TRBJ1-4, with D possibly matching TRBD1 (5 bases). Looked up from germline, CDR1 is SGHTA and CDR2 is FQGNSA. The CDR3 consists of 15 residues. V lost 1 base, J lost 5 bases, and 11 bases lay in between.

This clonotype appeared many times. The chain has TRBV14 and TRBJ2-7, with 7 bases matching TRBD1. The CDR3 is made up of 15 amino acids. Germline V gives CDR1 SGHDN, CDR2 FVKESK. Germline trimming cut 2 bases from V and 4 bases from J; bases unmatched to any gene: 8. The CDR3 bases are TGTGCCAGCAGCCAATATCAGGGGGTTCGGTACGAGCAGTACTTC. Translation gives CASSQYQGVRYEQYF.

This clonotype appeared many times. The V gene is TRBV6-6, the J gene TRBJ2-1, with a possible D match to TRBD2 (6 bases). The CDR3 has 17 residues. Germline loops: CDR1 MNHNY, CDR2 SVGAGI (reference sequence). Between the trimmed V and J ends, which lost 2 bases and 0 bases, there was a span of 14 bases. CDR3 nucleotides: TGTGCCAGCAGTTACCCGTTAGCGGCTAGCTCCTACAATGAGCAGTTCTTC. Amino acids: CASSYPLAASSYNEQFF.

This clonotype has ten or more counts. This sequence joins TRBV12-3 or TRBV12-4 and TRBJ2-3, with 10 positions matching TRBD1. CDR3 length: 15 residues. Losses at the gene ends were 6 bases for V and 3 bases for J; bases not matched to a gene: 6. For the CDR3, the DNA is TGTGCCAGCAGACCGGGACAGGGGAGAACAGATACGCAGTATTTT. This sequence encodes CASRPGQGRTDTQYF.

This clonotype was observed a few times. The rearrangement joins TRBV15 to TRBJ1-2; 8 nucleotides align to TRBD1. V dropped 1 base and J dropped 4; count of bases not matched to a gene: 5. Germline values: CDR1 LNHNV, CDR2 YYDKDF (reference sequence). This CDR3 contains 15 residues. DNA of the CDR3: TGTGCCACCAGCAGAGCGACAGGGGAGATCTATGGCTACACCTTC. Its translation is CATSRATGEIYGYTF.

This clonotype was picked up many times. This chain connects TRBV20-1 to TRBJ2-5; 7 positions match TRBD2. Unmatched junction bases numbered 7, after V lost 5 bases and J lost 1 base. This CDR3 has 14 residues. Germline CDR1 DFQATT, CDR2 SNEGSKA (reference sequence). The CDR3 loop is CSASGTTRQETQYF. The CDR3 region has the DNA TGCAGTGCTTCCGGGACTACCCGCCAAGAGACCCAGTACTTC.

The chain employs TRBV5-1 and TRBJ2-6; TRBD2 is a possible D gene (6 bases). This CDR3 comprises 15 residues. The germline V gene has CDR1 SGHRS and CDR2 YFSETQ. V gave up 5 bases and J gave up 2 bases, with 11 bases separating them. This CDR3 reads CASSGGVAGANVLTF. CDR3 nucleotides: TGCGCCAGCAGTGGAGGGGTAGCTGGGGCCAACGTCCTGACTTTC.

This clonotype was seen ten or more times. A much larger clone sits a single nucleotide away, making a read error possible. The conserved phenylalanine or tryptophan is not found at the CDR3 terminus, so this likely reflects a read error. The V and J genes are TRBV5-6 and TRBJ1-2; 7 positions agree with TRBD1. The V gene's germline CDR1 is SGHDT and CDR2 YYEEEE. The CDR3 is 15 amino acids. Trimming at V came to 2 bases and at J to 6 bases, leaving 10 bases not matched to a gene. The CDR3 loop reads CASSLVPGQGDGYTC. The DNA for the CDR3 is TGTGCCAGCAGCTTAGTCCCCGGCCAGGGGGATGGCTACACCTGC.

Of note for this clonotype: A much more abundant neighbour one base away suggests this may be a read error. This chain uses TRBV29-1 with TRBJ2-7; D might be TRBD2 (6 bases). The germline V gene encodes CDR1 SQVTM and CDR2 ANQGSEA. Deletions cut 7 bases from V and 2 bases from J, with 12 bases between. The CDR3 is 12 amino acids. The DNA for the CDR3 is TGCAGCGGTTCTCGGGGGACCTACGAGCAGTACTTC. This codes for CSGSRGTYEQYF.

The table lists this clonotype with many counts. The chain carries TRBV5-1 and TRBJ2-6; D is ambiguous. The CDR3 contains 15 residues. Germline V gene sequence: CDR1 SGHRS, CDR2 YFSETQ. The V end was cut by 4 bases, the J end by 0 bases, with 8 bases between. CDR3 nucleotides: TGCGCCAGCAGCGAAACTTACTCTGGGGCCAACGTCCTGACTTTC. Translation: CASSETYSGANVLTF.

There are many counts of this clonotype. V gene TRBV6-5 combines with J gene TRBJ2-7; D is perhaps TRBD2 (6 bases). With 2 bases removed from V and 6 bases from J, the gap between germline ends came to 8 bases. The CDR3 totals 12 residues. The V gene's germline CDR1 is MNHEY and CDR2 SVGAGI. The DNA for the CDR3 is TGTGCCAGCAGTTACCAGGGAGGCGAGCAGTACTTC. It specifies CASSYQGGEQYF.

This clonotype was seen ten or more times. The chain recombines TRBV7-2 with TRBJ2-2; 8 positions agree with TRBD2. CDR3 length: 16 amino acids. With 2 bases clipped from V and 3 bases from J, the junction kept 5 bases outside the gene matches. The germline V gene has CDR1 SGHTA and CDR2 FQGNSA. This chain's CDR3 is CASSLPGGGDTGELFF. The CDR3 bases are TGTGCCAGCAGCTTACCCGGGGGGGGGGACACCGGGGAGCTGTTTTTT.

This clonotype showed up many times. The CDR3 sequence is CASSLAYGQGNTEAFF. CDR3 nucleotide sequence: TGTGCCAGCAGCTTAGCGTACGGACAGGGGAACACTGAAGCTTTCTTT. This sequence joins TRBV7-6 and TRBJ1-1; TRBD1 matches at 8 bases. From germline, CDR1 is SGHVS and CDR2 FNYEAQ. Germline trimming cut 0 bases from V and 1 base from J; bases unmatched to any gene: 4. The CDR3 is 16 residues long.